Following are 17 T cell receptor beta chains from one sample sequenced in a study of cytomegalovirus exposure and HLA in healthy donors. PCR employed 60 Vbeta and 13 Jbeta primers. The repertoire was sequenced with immunoSEQ multiplex PCR; TCRdb's copy has only in-frame clones and lacks some. The sample lists about 220,000 clones, 65% to 75% occurring once. Input material: PBMCs. These receptors were collected from a woman in her thirties in good health and CMV-seronegative.

The J gene is TRBJ1-2, the V gene TRBV6-5; D gene uncertain. The germline CDR1 and CDR2 sequences are MNHEY and SVGAGI. The CDR3 spans 14 residues. V was cut by 2 bases and J by 8 bases, with 15 bases left in between. DNA for the CDR3: TGTGCCAGCAGTTACCGAGCACCGGGGTACGGCTACACCTTC. It codes for CASSYRAPGYGYTF.

The chain couples TRBV7-9 to TRBJ2-2; no definite D call. Trimming pared 2 bases from V and 6 bases from J, leaving 10 bases between. The CDR3 length is 14 residues. Germline CDR1 is SEHNR and CDR2 is FQNEAQ (reference sequence). CDR3 DNA sequence: TGTGCCAGCAGCTTACAGACTTGGTCCGGGGAGCTGTTTTTT. It yields the protein CASSLQTWSGELFF.

The chain carries TRBV5-1 and TRBJ2-1; 11 bases fit TRBD2. The germline V gene has CDR1 SGHRS and CDR2 YFSETQ. The trim removed 0 bases at V and 6 bases at J, leaving 8 bases unmatched. The CDR3 extends over 17 amino acids. The CDR3 DNA sequence: TGCGCCAGCAGCTTGGCCCATAGCGGGAGGGGCACCAATGAGCAGTTCTTC. The encoded protein is CASSLAHSGRGTNEQFF.

V is TRBV7-9 and J is TRBJ2-3; possibly TRBD2 for D (6 bases). The CDR3 runs 15 residues. V was trimmed by 5 bases and J by 3 bases, leaving 15 bases between them. Germline lookup yields CDR1 SEHNR and CDR2 FQNEAQ (reference sequence). In DNA form, the CDR3 reads TGTGCCAGCAGCCCAGGGCGGGGAACAACAGATACGCAGTATTTT. It yields the protein CASSPGRGTTDTQYF.

The chain employs TRBV6-1 and TRBJ2-7; the match to TRBD1 covers 9 bases. CDR1 and CDR2 from the germline V gene are MNHNS and SASEGT. V gave up 1 base and J gave up 3 bases; unmatched junction bases: 4. The CDR3 runs to 15 residues. The CDR3 coding sequence is TGTGCCAGCAGTGAAGGAGGGACAGGGAGCTACGAGCAGTACTTC. It specifies CASSEGGTGSYEQYF.

The table lists this clone with a count of one. The chain links TRBV19 to TRBJ2-7, with 11 bases identical to TRBD2. Germline CDR1 is LNHDA and CDR2 is SQIVND (reference sequence). The V gene end was trimmed by 5 bases and the J gene end by 3 bases; junction bases not matched to a gene: 6. The CDR3 sequence is 15 residues long. CDR3 loop: CASSSLAGGLYEQYF. The CDR3 DNA reads TGTGCCAGTAGTTCTCTAGCGGGAGGACTCTACGAGCAGTACTTC.

To note about this clone: A read error is likely here: a far larger clone is one base away. The rearrangement uses TRBV5-4 and TRBJ1-1; 9 nucleotides align to TRBD1. This CDR3 is built from 16 residues. Germline CDR1 SGHNT, CDR2 YYREEE (reference sequence). Trimming cost V 4 bases and J 0 bases; bases outside gene matches: 7. CDR3 region: CASSPVTGGMNTEAFF. The CDR3 DNA sequence: TGTGCCAGCAGCCCGGTGACAGGGGGAATGAACACTGAAGCTTTCTTT.

This clone was seen a handful of times. The rearrangement uses TRBV29-1 and TRBJ1-2; D is unclear. The CDR3 loop spans 11 amino acids. Germline lookup yields CDR1 SQVTM and CDR2 ANQGSEA. Between the trimmed V and J ends, which lost 6 bases and 4 bases, there was a span of 9 bases. CDR3 sequence reads: CSVDDIYGYTF. CDR3 nucleotides: TGCAGCGTCGACGACATCTATGGCTACACCTTC.

The chain uses TRBV6-5 and TRBJ1-1; 8 bases fit TRBD1. Germline V gene lookup returns CDR1 MNHEY and CDR2 SVGAGI. CDR3 length equals 12 residues. V trimming: 6 bases; J trimming: 8 bases; junction bases outside the gene matches: 5. The CDR3 DNA reads as TGTGCCAGCAGCACGGACAGGGCAGAAGCTTTCTTT. It specifies CASSTDRAEAFF.

The chain joins TRBV5-1 to TRBJ1-1; 8 bases align to TRBD1. This CDR3 is built from 17 residues. Germline V gene lookup returns CDR1 SGHRS and CDR2 YFSETQ. J gave up 5 bases and V 0 bases, and 12 bases lay outside the gene matches. The CDR3 DNA reads TGCGCCAGCAGCTTGGAGGCAGGGGGCTGGTTAGGAACTGAAGCTTTCTTT. Translated: CASSLEAGGWLGTEAFF.

This clone was seen a handful of times. The V call is TRBV7-2, the J call TRBJ2-7; TRBD2 matches 7 bases. Germline V gene lookup returns CDR1 SGHTA and CDR2 FQGNSA. The CDR3 runs 16 residues. V dropped 3 bases and J dropped 4; count of bases not matched to a gene: 12. The DNA of the CDR3 is TGTGCCAGCAGCTTCCTAGGAGCTAGCGGAAGATACGAGCAGTACTTC. Protein: CASSFLGASGRYEQYF.

This clone has only one observation. The genes are TRBV20-1 and TRBJ1-1, with a tentative D call TRBD1 (5 bases). Trimming stripped 3 bases from V and 7 bases from J, with 9 bases between. Germline CDR1 is DFQATT and CDR2 is SNEGSKA (reference sequence). The CDR3 totals 11 residues. The CDR3 DNA is TGCAGTGCTAGCGACAGTTTTGAAGCTTTCTTT. It codes for CSASDSFEAFF.

This chain links TRBV11-3 with TRBJ1-1; 9 bases align to TRBD1. The J segment lost 4 bases and the V segment lost 4 bases, leaving 7 bases of the junction unmatched. From germline, CDR1 is SGHNT and CDR2 YENEEA. This CDR3 has 15 residues. This CDR3 reads CASSSRDRVSTEAFF. The CDR3 DNA sequence: TGTGCCAGCAGCTCCCGGGACAGGGTATCCACTGAAGCTTTCTTT.

As regards this clone: Different DNA sequences within this sample yield the same CDR3. The CDR3, as DNA: TGTGCCAGCAGCTTAGGGCAGGGGGGACGAAATTCACCCCTCCACTTT. Translating gives CASSLGQGGRNSPLHF. The chain is built from TRBV5-4 and TRBJ1-6, with 7 bases aligning to TRBD1. The trim removed 2 bases at V and 7 bases at J, leaving 9 bases unmatched. This CDR3 has 16 amino acids. From germline, CDR1 is SGHNT and CDR2 YYREEE (reference sequence).

The table lists this clone with a few counts. The chain is built from TRBV11-2 and TRBJ2-1; D not resolved. This CDR3 is built from 13 residues. Trimming took 6 bases from V and 7 from J, leaving 13 bases between them. Per germline, CDR1 SGHAT and CDR2 FQNNGV. As DNA, the CDR3 is TGTGCCAGCAGTACACCATCTTTGAATGAGCAGTTCTTC. It yields the protein CASSTPSLNEQFF.

This sequence joins TRBV5-1 and TRBJ1-3; D call uncertain. The length of the CDR3 is 16 residues. Trimming removed 0 bases at V and 0 bases at J, with 10 bases between. Germline V gene sequence: CDR1 SGHRS, CDR2 YFSETQ. CDR3 sequence: CASSLDGWSSGNTIYF. CDR3 bases: TGCGCCAGCAGCTTGGACGGATGGAGCTCTGGAAACACCATATATTTT.

The V gene is TRBV6-1, the J gene TRBJ2-1, with 12 bases that match TRBD2. The V segment lost 6 bases and the J segment 8 bases; nucleotides outside the gene matches: 8. This CDR3 region has 15 residues. In germline, CDR1 is MNHNS, CDR2 SASEGT. The CDR3 is CASRTSGRIGDEQFF. The CDR3 bases are TGTGCCAGCAGGACTAGCGGGAGAATCGGCGATGAGCAGTTCTTC.